A single TCR beta chain is shown here with its context. This clonotype has a count of ten or more. It has no known antigen specificity. Base qualities were left out, and no much larger clone turns up one base away. The data were obtained in a study of T cells in Graves' hyperthyroidism and ophthalmopathy (dated by TCRdb to between 2018 and 2020). Background on the whole study: A discovery cohort of about 95 patients, fewer than 50 with Graves' ophthalmopathy and 55 to 60 with stable Graves' hyperthyroidism, was used to find distinguishing TCR V-J signatures. Whether ophthalmopathy could be predicted prospectively was tested in an independent validation cohort made up of under 20 hyperthyroidism patients plus 17 patients who later progressed to ophthalmopathy. Once sampling was done, hyperthyroidism patients were given methimazole at a starting dose of 30 mg daily, whereas ophthalmopathy patients were given high-dose intravenous methylprednisolone. In about 6 Graves' hyperthyroidism patients, the study also compared T-cell repertoires from thyroid tissue with T-cell repertoires from blood. The paper reports TCR Vbeta CDR3 sequencing of 135 peripheral blood samples: 43 ophthalmopathy, fewer than 80 hyperthyroidism and about 17 progressor patients. The roughly 99 discovery patients were divided at random into training and test sets in a 7:3 ratio. Broader findings and caveats from the paper: Ophthalmopathy was separated from stable hyperthyroidism by a 13 V-J signature model, with roughly 88% sensitivity and approximately 81% specificity obtained in cross-validation and 80%/75% obtained in testing. In validation, the model predicted progression to ophthalmopathy with 55% to 71% sensitivity and less than 80% specificity, a median of about 6.7 months before onset. Blood samples also contained most of the expanded thyroid clonotypes (frequency above 0.001), which suggests that blood repertoires may reflect thyroid immune responses. Sample size was not statistically predetermined, and investigators were not blinded to group allocation.

Amplification of TCR beta CDR3 regions was carried out from RNA transcripts. For the first round of RT-PCR on the TCR CDR3, the HTBI primer set was used together with the Qiagen OneStep RT-PCR kit. A second multiplex PCR round built the libraries, followed by size selection and purification. Libraries were sequenced paired-end with 100 bp reads on an Illumina HiSeq2000. Under the source paper's analysis protocol: SOAPnuke was used to process the raw data, with reads discarded if the reads contained adapters or uncalled bases, had a mean Phred below 15, or lacked an exact constant-primer or identifier match. High-quality paired reads were merged with COPE v1.2.5, and unique nucleotide sequences were defined as clonotypes. MiTCR v1.1 was used to align the clonotypes against IMGT TRBV, TRBD and TRBJ reference segments. Only V-J combinations with frequency above 0.0001, covering approximately 99% of repertoires, were analysed. The TCS score was defined as F50 (clonal expansion) divided by E x V (chaos), with BLOSUM62-based TCRdist calculated between CDR3 peptides within each V-J. Welch's t-statistics and random forest reduced several hundred V-J features to 13, which were used in a naive Bayes classifier (R e1071). Thyroid-blood repertoire similarity was quantified with the Morisita-Horn index. The public reads were run again by TCRdb, first through fastp at Q25 and then through MiXCR, and only productive beta chains were kept. Each CDR3 protein appears once, grouped with its most common genes and DNA. TCRdb, rather than the study authors, made the V and J calls. The sample table records roughly 500,000 distinct CDR3 sequences; about 45% of these occur just once. The ten largest make up 44% of the sample.

Exclusion was applied to patients with uncontrolled infections, other autoimmune diseases, pregnancy or lactation. Clinical symptoms, serum thyroxine and TRAb, thyroid ultrasound, and orbital computed tomography formed the basis for the diagnoses. Total RNA was extracted using Trizol reagent, and RNA quality was assessed on an Agilent 2100 Bioanalyzer. V is reduced by 2 bases and J by 2 bases, leaving a spacing of 12 bases between them. The CDR3 contains 15 residues, cysteine and phenylalanine counted. Here the CDR3 DNA is all that survives: 45 bases in frame from base 1. CDR1 and CDR2 are drawn from the germline V gene (reference sequence): DFQATT, SNEGSKA.

Sequenced sample: peripheral blood or thyroid tissue (not recorded which). Here the chain combines TRBV20-1 and TRBJ2-2; the D gene is perhaps TRBD2, from 6 matching bases. This TCR came from an adult woman with Graves' disease, either hyperthyroidism or ophthalmopathy (not recorded which). The DNA sequence is given as TGCAGTGCTAGACATTCCGGGACTAACACCGGGGAGCTGTTTTTT. Its coded protein is CSARHSGTNTGELFF.